This TCR beta chain was identified in a study of T cell repertoires in cytomegalovirus infection. The overall study: Well-studied HLA-B-restricted CMV epitopes were used in the study alongside recently identified HLA-C-restricted ones. Study results and limitations: HLA-C-restricted CMV clonotypes gave the most frequent clonotype in two of eight donors. CMV carriers having the relevant HLA were flagged by cumulative public TCR beta family frequency.

TCRdb reprocessed the reads with MiXCR, giving one entry per CDR3 protein. The repertoire holds some 480,000 distinct CDR3 sequences, 25% to 35% seen once, with around a sixth in the top ten. This clonotype was seen a handful of times. Its antigen is still unknown. CDR3 length: 16 amino acids. Losses at the gene ends were 3 bases for V and 8 bases for J; bases not matched to a gene: 10. Germline CDR1 and CDR2: MDHEN and SYDVKM. The input for sequencing was cultured PBMCs, taken from culture after CMV antigen stimulation. The receptor comes from a human donor in good health (CMV status not recorded). Some clones in this sample may be carry-over from other donors' samples. The rearrangement joins TRBV28 to TRBJ2-2; 9 bases line up with TRBD1. CDR3 loop: CASSLLPGTGKGELFF. For the CDR3, the DNA is TGTGCCAGCAGTTTGCTTCCCGGGACAGGGAAAGGGGAGCTGTTTTTT.